This T cell receptor beta chain appears in the sequencing data of a study of beta chain features in type 1 diabetes. What was sequenced were expressed TCRB transcripts, since all of the isolated RNA had been reverse transcribed. Profiled with immunoSEQ multiplex PCR; TCRdb holds only in-frame clones, not every one. The sample carries over 300,000 clones, 6.5% to 10% recorded once. Overall study findings and caveats: TCRB CDR3 length was moderately but significantly reduced in all four CD4+ subsets of Type 1 diabetes patients. For type 1 diabetes patients, VDJ junctions showed fewer insertions and more deletions.

This clone was found many times. Its antigen is not known. Staining for CD45RO/CCR7/CD25/CD127/CD95/CD27 allowed sorting of CD4+ naive, central memory, regulatory and stem cell-like memory cells. The V segment lost 2 bases and the J segment 0 bases; nucleotides outside the gene matches: 17. CDR3 size: 20 residues. Germline V CDR1 and CDR2: SGHTA, FQGTGA. The rearrangement links TRBV7-3 to TRBJ2-3, with 7 bases lining up with TRBD2. The sequence derives from a woman younger than 30 in good health. Sequenced: central memory CD4+ T cells from blood. The CDR3 protein is CASSLVPPTGGPLSTDTQYF. Here the CDR3 DNA reads TGTGCCAGCAGCTTAGTTCCCCCCACGGGAGGCCCTCTTAGCACAGATACGCAGTATTTT.